Following are 5 T cell receptor delta chains from one sample sequenced in a study of Vδ1+ human thymocytes. The study, taken as a whole, reports: Thymic TRG and TRD repertoires appeared highly polyclonal.

Sequences come from RNA converted to cDNA by reverse transcription. Pooled V-gene forward primers with one constant-region reverse primer generated the CDR3 amplicons by multiplex PCR. TCRdb called clones anew from the multiplex PCR reads with CATT. The data hold 45,000 to 75,000 delta-chain clones, with roughly 16% observed a single time. These receptors' antigens are unknown. Sequencing input: Vdelta1+ gamma-delta thymocytes from the thymus. Subset given: FACS-sorted CD3+ TCRalphabeta- TCRVdelta1+ TCRVdelta2- thymocytes. The origin of the receptors is a girl in the first two years of life who had congenital heart surgery.

The genes are TRDV1 and TRDJ1, with 13 bases identical to TRDD3. V dropped 1 base and J dropped 0; count of bases not matched to a gene: 23. Germline lookup yields CDR1 TSWWSYY and CDR2 QGS. The CDR3 length is 24 residues. CDR3 DNA: TGTGCTCTTGGGGAACATCCCCCGACTACTGTCTCTACTGGGGGATACGAGGACACCGATAAACTCATCTTT. Translation gives CALGEHPPTTVSTGGYEDTDKLIF.

This clone showed up just a few times. The chain carries TRDV1 and TRDJ1, with 10 bases that match TRDD3. Looked up from germline, CDR1 is TSWWSYY and CDR2 is QGS. Trimming cost V 4 bases and J 0 bases; bases outside gene matches: 23. The CDR3 sequence is 22 residues long. The CDR3 coding sequence is TGTGCTCTTGGGGTCTTGGCCTTCCTTGCTACTGGGGGATGCTCGAACACCGATAAACTCATCTTT. This sequence encodes CALGVLAFLATGGCSNTDKLIF.

This clone was counted a few times. V gene TRDV1 combines with J gene TRDJ1; the D gene is possibly TRDD3 (6 bases). Germline V CDR1 and CDR2: TSWWSYY, QGS. This CDR3 region has 25 residues. V lost 2 bases and J lost 1, with 41 bases in between. CDR3 protein: CALGEGHPLDPTPLGSIRCTDKLIF. Written as DNA, the CDR3 is TGTGCTCTTGGGGAAGGCCATCCCCTCGACCCAACTCCACTGGGTTCGATACGGTGCACCGATAAACTCATCTTT.

A few counts support this clone. The J gene is TRDJ1, the V gene TRDV1; D ambiguous. The CDR3 has 17 amino acids. The V end was cut by 5 bases, the J end by 0 bases, with 19 bases between. Germline V lookup: CDR1 TSWWSYY, CDR2 QGS. The CDR3 DNA reads TGTGCTCTTGGGTTTCCCGACTCGGGTTTGTACACCGATAAACTCATCTTT. Protein product: CALGFPDSGLYTDKLIF.

V usage is TRDV1 and J usage is TRDJ1, with 12 nucleotides matching TRDD3. V shed 1 base, J shed 4 bases, and the junction held 16 bases outside the gene matches. Germline CDR1 reads TSWWSYY; CDR2 reads QGS. The CDR3 is 20 amino acids. CDR3 sequence reads: CALGERAQSGTGGYYDKLIF. In nucleotides, the CDR3 is TGTGCTCTTGGGGAACGGGCCCAGAGTGGTACTGGGGGATACTACGATAAACTCATCTTT.